The rows below give T cell receptor beta chains drawn from one sample of a study of T cell changes during pregnancy in multiple sclerosis. Produced via immunoSEQ multiplex PCR; TCRdb's table is partial and in-frame only. The table includes fewer than 150,000 clones, 95% to 98% detected once. Sequenced material: peripheral blood, taken after pregnancy. Receptors originate from a female donor with multiple sclerosis, enrolled in a pregnancy study. Both conserved end residues are part of each CDR3. The D gene is left open where the match is weak. Rows may omit the clone size; those that give it use once, few, many or a size class.

J: TRBJ2-4; D: TRBD2; size: -; V: TRBV5-1; CDR3: CASSLGLAGHSVNIQYF; DNA: TGCGCCAGCAGCTTGGGACTAGCGGGTCATAGTGTAAACATTCAGTACTTC
J: TRBJ1-1; D: TRBD1; size: -; V: TRBV28; CDR3: CASRLPGQGLSEAFF; DNA: TGTGCCAGCAGACTGCCCGGACAGGGACTTTCCGAAGCTTTCTTT
J: TRBJ1-2; D: TRBD1; size: -; V: TRBV28; CDR3: CASSFVDRGHRGYTF; DNA: TGTGCCAGCAGTTTTGTGGACAGGGGGCATCGTGGCTACACCTTC
J: TRBJ2-5; D: TRBD2; size: once; V: TRBV7-9; CDR3: CASSLPGLAKETQYF; DNA: TGTGCCAGCAGCTTACCGGGACTAGCTAAGGAGACCCAGTACTTC
J: TRBJ2-3; D: TRBD2; size: -; V: TRBV5-4; CDR3: CASSFGGAGDYTQYF; DNA: TGTGCCAGCAGCTTCGGTGGCGCGGGAGATTATACGCAGTATTTT
J: TRBJ2-1; D: -; size: -; V: TRBV9; CDR3: CASRPGGSASSYNEQFF; DNA: TGTGCCAGCAGGCCCGGAGGGAGCGCGAGCTCCTACAATGAGCAGTTCTTC
J: TRBJ2-7; D: -; size: -; V: TRBV7-9; CDR3: CASSFPDPPYEQYF; DNA: TGTGCCAGCAGCTTCCCAGATCCCCCCTACGAGCAGTACTTC
J: TRBJ2-1; D: -; size: -; V: TRBV28; CDR3: CATKSSRGTRSSYNEQFF; DNA: TGTGCCACAAAGAGTTCCCGGGGAACTAGGAGCTCCTACAATGAGCAGTTCTTC
J: TRBJ2-7; D: TRBD1; size: -; V: TRBV30; CDR3: CAWEQGQASYEQCF; DNA: TGTGCCTGGGAACAAGGACAGGCTTCCTACGAGCAGTGCTTC
J: TRBJ2-4; D: TRBD1; size: -; V: TRBV11-2; CDR3: CASTKHRGAKNIQYF; DNA: TGTGCCAGCACCAAACACAGGGGCGCCAAAAACATTCAGTACTTC
J: TRBJ2-1; D: -; size: -; V: TRBV6-5; CDR3: CASSYGPNRSYNEQFF; DNA: TGTGCCAGCAGTTACGGTCCCAACAGGTCCTACAATGAGCAGTTCTTC
J: TRBJ1-2; D: -; size: -; V: TRBV19; CDR3: CASTVGGYGYTF; DNA: TGTGCCAGTACCGTGGGGGGTTATGGCTACACCTTC
J: TRBJ1-3; D: TRBD1; size: -; V: TRBV29-1; CDR3: CSVTGAALGNTIYF; DNA: TGCAGCGTTACAGGGGCCGCTCTGGGAAACACCATATATTTT
J: TRBJ2-3; D: TRBD2; size: few; V: TRBV2; CDR3: CASRTGLRSSFASTDTQYF; DNA: TGTGCCAGCAGGACGGGACTACGCTCCTCCTTTGCTAGCACAGATACGCAGTATTTT
J: TRBJ2-7; D: TRBD1; size: -; V: TRBV28; CDR3: CASSLGQLSYEQYF; DNA: TGTGCCAGCAGTTTGGGACAGCTTAGCTACGAGCAGTACTTC
J: TRBJ2-2; D: TRBD2; size: -; V: TRBV2; CDR3: CASRTSGSNTGELFF; DNA: TGTGCCAGCAGGACTAGCGGGTCGAACACCGGGGAGCTGTTTTTT
J: TRBJ1-2; D: -; size: few; V: TRBV4-2; CDR3: CASSQGLSDGYTF; DNA: TGTGCCAGCAGCCAAGGCCTGAGCGATGGCTACACCTTC
J: TRBJ2-7; D: TRBD2; size: -; V: TRBV13; CDR3: CASSLGLAGFAEQYF; DNA: TGTGCCAGCAGCTTAGGACTAGCGGGATTCGCCGAGCAGTACTTC
J: TRBJ2-1; D: -; size: -; V: TRBV9; CDR3: CASSVWLASNEQFF; DNA: TGTGCCAGCAGCGTATGGCTAGCCTCGAATGAGCAGTTCTTC
J: TRBJ2-4; D: TRBD1; size: -; V: TRBV28; CDR3: CASSFVGTDLAKNIQYF; DNA: TGTGCCAGCAGTTTCGTTGGGACAGACTTAGCCAAAAACATTCAGTACTTC
J: TRBJ2-2; D: -; size: -; V: TRBV2; CDR3: CASSGTENTGELFF; DNA: TGTGCCAGCAGTGGCACAGAGAACACCGGGGAGCTGTTTTTT
J: TRBJ2-7; D: -; size: -; V: TRBV23-1; CDR3: CASSQRSFYEQYF; DNA: TGCGCCAGCAGTCAACGGAGCTTCTACGAGCAGTACTTC
J: TRBJ2-2; D: TRBD2; size: -; V: TRBV7-6; CDR3: CATHPSGRHTGELFF; DNA: TGTGCCACGCACCCTAGCGGGAGGCACACCGGGGAGCTGTTTTTT
J: TRBJ2-3; D: -; size: -; V: TRBV7-8; CDR3: CASSLDRDSLSTDTQYF; DNA: TGTGCCAGCAGCTTAGACCGGGACTCCCTTAGCACAGATACGCAGTATTTT
J: TRBJ2-3; D: -; size: once; V: TRBV7-8; CDR3: CASSSIGTDTQYF; DNA: TGTGCCAGCAGCTCTATAGGCACAGATACGCAGTATTTT
J: TRBJ2-7; D: TRBD2; size: -; V: TRBV13; CDR3: CASSLQASGPYEQYF; DNA: TGTGCCAGCAGCTTACAAGCTAGCGGTCCCTACGAGCAGTACTTC
J: TRBJ2-7; D: TRBD1; size: -; V: TRBV28; CDR3: CASSWVGQGRYEQYF; DNA: TGTGCCAGCAGTTGGGTCGGACAGGGCAGGTACGAGCAGTACTTC
J: TRBJ2-1; D: -; size: -; V: TRBV6-5; CDR3: CASTTTGRRVNEQFF; DNA: TGTGCCAGCACTACGACCGGGAGAAGAGTCAATGAGCAGTTCTTC
J: TRBJ1-5; D: -; size: -; V: TRBV7-9; CDR3: CASSLIDQPQHF; DNA: TGTGCCAGCAGCTTAATCGATCAGCCCCAGCATTTT
J: TRBJ2-2; D: -; size: -; V: TRBV6-5; CDR3: CASSSRGGFVPGELFF; DNA: TGTGCCAGCAGTTCACGTGGGGGCTTCGTGCCCGGGGAGCTGTTTTTT
J: TRBJ2-5; D: -; size: once; V: TRBV4-3; CDR3: CASSQASGETQYF; DNA: TGCGCCAGCAGCCAAGCCTCCGGGGAGACCCAGTACTTC
J: TRBJ2-1; D: TRBD2; size: -; V: TRBV9; CDR3: CASSVLLAGGDEQFF; DNA: TGTGCCAGCAGCGTACTACTAGCGGGAGGGGATGAGCAGTTCTTC
J: TRBJ2-1; D: -; size: -; V: TRBV9; CDR3: CASSETGTSYNEQFF; DNA: TGTGCCAGCAGCGAGACGGGTACTTCCTACAATGAGCAGTTCTTC
J: TRBJ1-5; D: -; size: -; V: TRBV19; CDR3: CASSGTAGDGGQPQHF; DNA: TGTGCCAGTTCTGGAACCGCGGGCGACGGGGGTCAGCCCCAGCATTTT